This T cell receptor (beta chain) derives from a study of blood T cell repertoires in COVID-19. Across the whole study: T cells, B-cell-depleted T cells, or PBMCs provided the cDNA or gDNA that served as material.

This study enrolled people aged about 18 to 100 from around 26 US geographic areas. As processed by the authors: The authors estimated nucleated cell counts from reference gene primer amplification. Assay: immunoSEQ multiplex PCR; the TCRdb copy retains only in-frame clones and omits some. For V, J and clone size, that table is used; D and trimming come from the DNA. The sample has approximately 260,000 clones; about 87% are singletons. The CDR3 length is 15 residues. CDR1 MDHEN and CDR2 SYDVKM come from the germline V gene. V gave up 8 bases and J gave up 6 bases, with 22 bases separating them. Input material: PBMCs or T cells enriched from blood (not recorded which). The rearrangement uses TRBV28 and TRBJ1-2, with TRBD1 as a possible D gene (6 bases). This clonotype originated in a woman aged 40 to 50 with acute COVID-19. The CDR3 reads CASGLPGTPGDGYTF. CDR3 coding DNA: TGTGCCAGCGGGCTTCCCGGGACACCGGGCGATGGCTACACCTTC.